This record concerns one T cell receptor (beta chain) sequence. This entry comes from a study of regulatory T cells in long-lasting Graves disease. Between the trimmed V and J ends, which lost 0 bases and 9 bases, there was a span of 15 bases. The V gene's germline CDR1 is LGHDT and CDR2 YNNKEL (reference sequence). The CDR3 totals 16 residues. Library construction for TCR beta used iRepertoire HTBI primers and Arm-PCR of CDR3 regions. Methods used by the authors: Throughout the samples, researchers identified around 65 TRBV and approximately 15 TRBJ segments. TCRdb ran MiXCR on the multiplex PCR reads and lists one entry per CDR3 protein. These V and J calls rely on TCRdb rather than the paper's analysis. The sample carries a few hundred thousand distinct CDR3 sequences, 20% to 25% recorded once. The time point denotes: persistent/refractory GD, antithyroid drugs over 5 years with positive TRAb. The TCR library was prepared using RNA isolated from PBMCs.

The gene calls are TRBV3-1 and TRBJ1-6; D is perhaps TRBD1 (5 bases). This receptor was taken from a female donor with Graves disease. This specimen was peripheral blood mononuclear cells (PBMCs), taken when the disease was refractory, from a patient treated with antithyroid drugs. CDR3 sequence reads: CASSQDLGQRSSPLHF. CDR3 nucleotide sequence: TGTGCCAGCAGCCAAGACCTGGGGCAGAGGAGTTCACCCCTCCACTTT.